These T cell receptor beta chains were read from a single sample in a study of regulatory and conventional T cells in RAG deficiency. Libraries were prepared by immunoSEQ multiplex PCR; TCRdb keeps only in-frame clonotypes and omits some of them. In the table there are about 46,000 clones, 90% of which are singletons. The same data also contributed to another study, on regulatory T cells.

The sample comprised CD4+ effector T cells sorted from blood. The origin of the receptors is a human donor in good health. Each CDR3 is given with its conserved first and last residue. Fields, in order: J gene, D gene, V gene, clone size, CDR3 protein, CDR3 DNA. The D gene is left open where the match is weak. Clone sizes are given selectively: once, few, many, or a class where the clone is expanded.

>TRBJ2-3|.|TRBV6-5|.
CASSGLTKNGDTQYF
TGTGCCAGCAGTGGCCTAACTAAAAACGGAGATACGCAGTATTTT
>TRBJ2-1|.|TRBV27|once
CASSPARSYNEQFF
TGTGCCAGCAGTCCTGCTAGGAGCTACAATGAGCAGTTCTTC
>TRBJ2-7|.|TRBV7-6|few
CASSLQGPPYEQYF
TGTGCCAGCAGCTTACAGGGCCCTCCCTACGAGCAGTACTTC
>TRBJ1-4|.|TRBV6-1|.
CASSSTVTNEKLFF
TGTGCCAGCAGTTCGACCGTTACTAATGAAAAACTGTTTTTT
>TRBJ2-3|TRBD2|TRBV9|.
CASSYRGSGADTQYF
TGTGCCAGCAGCTATAGAGGTAGCGGGGCAGATACGCAGTATTTT
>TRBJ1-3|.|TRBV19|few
CASSIPSDFSGNTIYF
TGTGCCAGTAGTATCCCCAGCGACTTCTCTGGAAACACCATATATTTT
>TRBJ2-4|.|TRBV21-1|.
CASSSRQAKLAKNIQYF
TGTGCCAGCAGCAGTAGGCAGGCGAAACTAGCCAAAAACATTCAGTACTTC
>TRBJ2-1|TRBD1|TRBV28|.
CASTGQGAYNEQFF
TGTGCCAGCACCGGACAGGGGGCTTACAATGAGCAGTTCTTC
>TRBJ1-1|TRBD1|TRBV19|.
CASRLRTGELSMNTEAFF
TGTGCCAGCCGGCTTAGGACAGGCGAGTTAAGTATGAACACTGAAGCTTTCTTT
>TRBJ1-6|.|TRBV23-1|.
CASSRAGVYPPLHF
TGCGCCAGCAGTCGGGCAGGGGTTTATCCACCCCTCCACTTT
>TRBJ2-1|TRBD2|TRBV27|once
CASSSQFGTSGTHYNEQFF
TGTGCCAGCAGTTCACAATTCGGGACTAGCGGGACCCACTACAATGAGCAGTTCTTC
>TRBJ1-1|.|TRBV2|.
CASRSLLNTEAFF
TGTGCCAGCCGTTCTCTGCTGAACACTGAAGCTTTCTTT
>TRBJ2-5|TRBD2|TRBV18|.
CASSRAGPGLAEETQYF
TGTGCCAGCTCACGGGCGGGACCGGGACTAGCGGAAGAGACCCAGTACTTC
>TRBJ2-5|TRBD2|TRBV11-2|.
CASSYSTSPETQYF
TGTGCCAGCAGCTACTCGACTAGCCCAGAGACCCAGTACTTC
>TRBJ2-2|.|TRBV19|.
CASSPRRNTGELFF
TGTGCCAGTAGTCCCCGACGCAACACCGGGGAGCTGTTTTTT
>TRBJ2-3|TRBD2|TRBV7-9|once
CASSLGGLVDTQYF
TGTGCCAGCAGCTTAGGGGGACTAGTGGATACGCAGTATTTT
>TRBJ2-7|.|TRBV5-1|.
CASSLAWDYEQYF
TGCGCCAGCAGCTTGGCTTGGGACTACGAGCAGTACTTC
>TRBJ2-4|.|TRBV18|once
CASSAWGSNPAKNIQYF
TGTGCCAGCTCAGCCTGGGGGTCCAACCCAGCCAAAAACATTCAGTACTTC
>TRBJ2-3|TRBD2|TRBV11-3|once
CAGSFGQAGGGADTQYF
TGTGCCGGCAGCTTTGGCCAAGCGGGAGGGGGAGCAGATACGCAGTATTTT
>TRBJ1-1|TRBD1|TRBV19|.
CASSLGTGGEGTEAFF
TGTGCCAGTAGTTTAGGAACAGGGGGCGAAGGCACTGAAGCTTTCTTT
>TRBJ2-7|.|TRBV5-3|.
CARSWRRQYF
TGTGCCAGAAGCTGGAGGAGGCAGTACTTC
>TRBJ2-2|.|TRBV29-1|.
CSVAIGPPTGELFF
TGCAGCGTTGCGATAGGGCCTCCCACCGGGGAGCTGTTTTTT
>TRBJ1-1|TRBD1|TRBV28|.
CASGTGERHTEAFF
TGTGCCAGCGGGACAGGGGAAAGGCACACTGAAGCTTTCTTT
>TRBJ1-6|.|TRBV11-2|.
CASSLGQQNSPLHF
TGTGCCAGCAGCTTAGGTCAGCAAAATTCACCCCTCCACTTT
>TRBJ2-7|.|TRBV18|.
CASSQQGTTSYEQYF
TGTGCCAGCTCTCAACAGGGGACTACCTCCTACGAGCAGTACTTC
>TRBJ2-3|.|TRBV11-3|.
CASSLDFERVKGTDTQYF
TGTGCCAGCAGCTTAGATTTTGAGAGAGTGAAGGGCACAGATACGCAGTATTTT